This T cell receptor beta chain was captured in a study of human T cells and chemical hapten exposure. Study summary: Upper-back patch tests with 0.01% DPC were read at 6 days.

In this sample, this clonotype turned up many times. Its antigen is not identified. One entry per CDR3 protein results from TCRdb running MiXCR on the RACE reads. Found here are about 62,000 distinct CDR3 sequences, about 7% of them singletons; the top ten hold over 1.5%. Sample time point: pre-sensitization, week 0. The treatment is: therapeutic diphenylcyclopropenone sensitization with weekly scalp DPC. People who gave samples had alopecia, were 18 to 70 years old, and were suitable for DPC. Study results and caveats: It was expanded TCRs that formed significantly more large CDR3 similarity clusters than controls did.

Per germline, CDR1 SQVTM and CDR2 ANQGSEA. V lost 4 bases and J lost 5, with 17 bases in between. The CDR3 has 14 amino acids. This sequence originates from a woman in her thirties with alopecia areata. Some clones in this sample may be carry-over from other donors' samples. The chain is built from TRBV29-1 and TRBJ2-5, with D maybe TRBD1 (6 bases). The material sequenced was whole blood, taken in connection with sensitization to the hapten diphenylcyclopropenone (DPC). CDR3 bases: TGCAGCGTTGTTATTGGGGGCTTCGGGGAGACCCAGTACTTC. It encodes CSVVIGGFGETQYF.